Listed below are T cell receptor beta chains from one sample, sequenced in a study of control samples from healthy donors and cancer patients. Using immunoSEQ multiplex PCR, the repertoire was profiled, and TCRdb retains in-frame clones only, with some absent. The sample holds 170,000 or so clones; about 91% are singletons and the top ten take around 2%. Sequencing was done on a sample of blood. The receptors here all came from a middle-aged woman in good health. CDR3s include the opening cysteine and the closing phenylalanine or tryptophan. The D gene is left open where the match is weak. Clone size is not always given. Where it is, it says once, few, many or a class for expanded clones.

j_gene: TRBJ2-5; v_gene: TRBV5-1; d_gene: TRBD2; abundance: -; CDR3nt: TGCGCCAGCAGCCTCGGGACTAGCGGAAAAGAGACCCAGTACTTC; CDR3aa: CASSLGTSGKETQYF
j_gene: TRBJ2-7; v_gene: TRBV6-5; d_gene: TRBD2; abundance: -; CDR3nt: TGTGCCATACTAGCGGCGGATGAGCAGTACTTC; CDR3aa: CAILAADEQYF
j_gene: TRBJ1-4; v_gene: TRBV2; d_gene: -; abundance: -; CDR3nt: TGTGCCAGCAGTGCCCAACCGCCAGGGGCGCGGGAAAAACTGTTTTTT; CDR3aa: CASSAQPPGAREKLFF
j_gene: TRBJ2-3; v_gene: TRBV28; d_gene: -; abundance: -; CDR3nt: TGTGCCAGCAGTGCCGCTCATACGCAGTATTTT; CDR3aa: CASSAAHTQYF
j_gene: TRBJ2-3; v_gene: TRBV3-1/TRBV3-2; d_gene: -; abundance: -; CDR3nt: TGTGCCAGCAGCCAAGACCCTGCGGTCGGCGGCACAGATACGCAGTATTTT; CDR3aa: CASSQDPAVGGTDTQYF
j_gene: TRBJ2-1; v_gene: TRBV7-3; d_gene: -; abundance: -; CDR3nt: TGTGCCAGCAGCTTAGTGGGGGGGGGCCCGAATGAGCAGTTCTTC; CDR3aa: CASSLVGGGPNEQFF
j_gene: TRBJ1-6; v_gene: TRBV12-3/TRBV12-4; d_gene: -; abundance: -; CDR3nt: TGTGCCAGCAGTTATTTCGGGGGTTCACCCCTCCACTTT; CDR3aa: CASSYFGGSPLHF
j_gene: TRBJ1-1; v_gene: TRBV5-1; d_gene: -; abundance: -; CDR3nt: TGCGCCAGCGCGGGTGCAACCCACACTGAAGCTTTCTTT; CDR3aa: CASAGATHTEAFF
j_gene: TRBJ1-3; v_gene: TRBV7-9; d_gene: -; abundance: -; CDR3nt: TGTGCCAGCAGCGCCGGGACGGTTGTCGGAAACACCATATATTTT; CDR3aa: CASSAGTVVGNTIYF
j_gene: TRBJ2-7; v_gene: TRBV5-1; d_gene: TRBD2; abundance: -; CDR3nt: TGCGCCAGCTGGACTAGCGACGACGAGCAGTACTTC; CDR3aa: CASWTSDDEQYF
j_gene: TRBJ2-3; v_gene: TRBV5-1; d_gene: -; abundance: -; CDR3nt: TGCGCCAGCAGCTTCGGCGGTGGGGAAAGGGATACGCAGTATTTT; CDR3aa: CASSFGGGERDTQYF
j_gene: TRBJ1-1; v_gene: TRBV20-1; d_gene: -; abundance: -; CDR3nt: TGCAGTGCTAGTGTAGGGACTGAAGCTTTCTTT; CDR3aa: CSASVGTEAFF
j_gene: TRBJ2-5; v_gene: TRBV2; d_gene: TRBD2; abundance: -; CDR3nt: TGTGCCAGCAGTGATTGGGGGACTAGCGGGGGGTCCGAACAAGAGACCCAGTACTTC; CDR3aa: CASSDWGTSGGSEQETQYF
j_gene: TRBJ2-7; v_gene: TRBV6-5; d_gene: -; abundance: -; CDR3nt: TGTGCCAGCAGGGGTTCCTACGAGCAGTACTTC; CDR3aa: CASRGSYEQYF
j_gene: TRBJ2-1; v_gene: TRBV28; d_gene: -; abundance: -; CDR3nt: TGTGCCAGCGCGCGGGCTAGCTTGGATGAGCAGTTCTTC; CDR3aa: CASARASLDEQFF
j_gene: TRBJ2-5; v_gene: TRBV15; d_gene: TRBD2; abundance: -; CDR3nt: TGTGCCACCAGCAGAGAGCTAGCGGCACAAGAGACCCAGTACTTC; CDR3aa: CATSRELAAQETQYF
j_gene: TRBJ2-7; v_gene: TRBV5-1; d_gene: -; abundance: few; CDR3nt: TGCGCCAGCACTAGGGTGACGGACTCCTACGAGCAGTACTTC; CDR3aa: CASTRVTDSYEQYF
j_gene: TRBJ2-7; v_gene: TRBV7-2; d_gene: -; abundance: -; CDR3nt: TGTGCCAGCAGCTTCCAGCCCGGGGCGGTCTACGAGCAGTACTTC; CDR3aa: CASSFQPGAVYEQYF
j_gene: TRBJ1-6; v_gene: TRBV7-8; d_gene: -; abundance: once; CDR3nt: TGTGCCAGCAGCTTAGGGGGAGCCAAATATAATTCACCCCTCCACTTT; CDR3aa: CASSLGGAKYNSPLHF
j_gene: TRBJ2-7; v_gene: TRBV6-5; d_gene: TRBD2; abundance: -; CDR3nt: TGTGCCAGCAGCACCCCGGGACTAGCGGGGGGCGGGCAGTACTTC; CDR3aa: CASSTPGLAGGGQYF
j_gene: TRBJ2-2; v_gene: TRBV7-3; d_gene: -; abundance: -; CDR3nt: TGTGCCAGCAGCTTATTAGGTGGGGGGAACACCGGGGAGCTGTTTTTT; CDR3aa: CASSLLGGGNTGELFF
j_gene: TRBJ1-2; v_gene: TRBV19; d_gene: -; abundance: -; CDR3nt: TGTGCCAGTAGTATAGATCTGGAAGTTAACTATGGCTACACCTTC; CDR3aa: CASSIDLEVNYGYTF